What follows are 2 T cell receptor beta chains derived from one specimen sequenced in a study of metastatic and nonmetastatic thyroid tumors. All patients were treatment-naive before thyroid surgery. TCRdb called clones again from the PCR reads with MiXCR. The sample yields 45,000 to 50,000 clones, more than 20% seen once. The sample was blood. The receptor source for this set is a male donor with papillary thyroid cancer or a benign thyroid nodule (not recorded which). Some clones in this sample may be carry-over from other donors' samples.

In its sample, this clone was seen many times. The chain recombines TRBV20-1 with TRBJ1-5; no definite D call. V lost 7 bases to trimming and J lost 0 bases, with 16 bases between them. Germline assignment: CDR1 DFQATT and CDR2 SNEGSKA (reference sequence). CDR3 length: 15 residues. CDR3 in DNA: TGCAGTGTACTCGGACGGGAATATAGCAATCAGCCCCAGCATTTT. As protein: CSVLGREYSNQPQHF.

The gene calls are TRBV6-1 and TRBJ1-5; D may be TRBD1 (6 bases). V lost 5 bases to trimming and J lost 3 bases, with 14 bases between them. There are 15 residues in the CDR3. The germline gives CDR1 MNHNS, CDR2 SASEGT. Here the CDR3 DNA reads TGTGCCAGCAGTAGAGGGGGGTGGGACAATCAGCCCCAGCATTTT. Amino acid sequence: CASSRGGWDNQPQHF.